The 17 T cell receptor beta chains given below trace back to one sample, sequenced in a study of TIL therapy for anti-PD-1-resistant metastatic lung cancer. This was the immunoSEQ v3 assay. Clones were read by immunoSEQ multiplex PCR, and TCRdb kept only the in-frame ones, dropping some. Here the sample spans nearly 60,000 clones, more than 60% being singletons. The time point is: pre-treatment sample, taken before nivolumab and TIL therapy. Material: blood, obtained at baseline. The origin of the receptors is a person aged 25-85 years with non-small cell lung cancer.

The chain has TRBV10-3 and TRBJ2-3; 10 nucleotides agree with TRBD2. This CDR3 contains 15 residues. V was pared by 5 bases and J by 3 bases, with 5 bases of the junction left unmatched. Germline CDR1 reads ENHRY; CDR2 reads SYGVKD. CDR3 in DNA: TGTGCCATCAGTAGGACTAGCGGTATGACAGATACGCAGTATTTT. It codes for CAISRTSGMTDTQYF.

The V call is TRBV27, the J call TRBJ2-5; D gene ambiguous. This CDR3 spans 13 amino acids. V was cut by 1 base and J by 2 bases, with 5 bases left in between. Looked up from germline, CDR1 is MNHEY and CDR2 is SMNVEV (reference sequence). The CDR3 region has the DNA TGTGCCAGCAGTTTATGGCAGCAAGAGACCCAGTACTTC. Translation: CASSLWQQETQYF.

The chain uses TRBV27 and TRBJ2-7, with 8 bases lining up with TRBD1. The CDR3 is 16 residues long. The V gene end was trimmed by 5 bases and the J gene end by 4 bases; junction bases not matched to a gene: 13. Germline CDR1 MNHEY, CDR2 SMNVEV (reference sequence). CDR3 residues: CASSPTTLNRGYEQYF. CDR3 DNA: TGTGCCAGCAGTCCAACGACGTTAAACAGGGGGTACGAGCAGTACTTC.

This chain joins TRBV11-3 and TRBJ1-6, with 10 bases aligning to TRBD1. Germline CDR1 SGHNT, CDR2 YENEEA. This CDR3 spans 15 amino acids. V lost 5 bases, J lost 7 bases, and 5 bases stayed unmatched. CDR3 amino acids: CASSPGQGGNSPLHF. CDR3 DNA sequence: TGTGCCAGCAGCCCCGGACAGGGGGGCAATTCACCCCTCCACTTT.

This clone was counted once. This chain joins TRBV28 and TRBJ2-7, with a weak D call TRBD2 (6 bases). Between the trimmed V and J ends, which lost 2 bases and 0 bases, there was a span of 11 bases. The CDR3 has 15 amino acids. The germline gives CDR1 MDHEN, CDR2 SYDVKM. CDR3 bases: TGTGCCAGCAGTTTAACCGGACTAAGCTCCTACGAGCAGTACTTC. Its translation is CASSLTGLSSYEQYF.

The CDR3 is CASSVVTSGVNEQFF. The CDR3 DNA reads TGTGCCAGCAGCGTAGTGACTAGCGGGGTCAATGAGCAGTTCTTC. The chain couples TRBV9 to TRBJ2-1; 11 bases agree with TRBD2. Trimming at V came to 0 bases and at J to 6 bases, leaving 2 bases not matched to a gene. This CDR3 region has 15 residues. The germline gives CDR1 SGDLS, CDR2 YYNGEE. Using reference TRBV9 and TRBJ2-1 for the parts outside the CDR3, the full variable domain is DSGVTQTPKHLITATGQRVTLRCSPRSGDLSVYWYQQSLDQGLQFLIQYYNGEERAKGNILERFSAQQFPDLHSELNLSSLELGDSALYFCASSVVTSGVNEQFFGPGTRLTVL.

This sequence joins TRBV5-8 and TRBJ1-5; no clear D. Trimming took 0 bases from V and 4 from J, leaving 5 bases between them. Germline CDR1 and CDR2: SGHTS and YDEGEE. The CDR3 runs 13 residues. CDR3 region: CASSLVGNQPQHF. In DNA form, the CDR3 reads TGTGCCAGCAGCTTGGTTGGGAATCAGCCCCAGCATTTT.

This clone was observed a single time. The J gene is TRBJ1-6, the V gene TRBV6-5; 7 bases match TRBD1. Trimming took 8 bases from V and 10 from J; bases not matched to a gene: 8. CDR3 length equals 13 residues. Germline V CDR1 and CDR2: MNHEY, SVGAGI. This CDR3 is CASFPGQRSPLHF. CDR3 in DNA: TGTGCCAGCTTCCCGGGACAGCGATCACCCCTCCACTTT.

This clone was observed a handful of times. The gene calls are TRBV5-5 and TRBJ1-4, with 8 positions matching TRBD1. This CDR3 region has 15 residues. Looked up from germline, CDR1 is SGHKS and CDR2 is YYEKEE (reference sequence). With V trimmed by 1 base and J by 4 bases, 3 bases remained unmatched. CDR3 sequence (DNA): TGTGCCAGCAGCTTGAGGACAGGGAGTAATGAAAAACTGTTTTTT. Protein: CASSLRTGSNEKLFF.

The rearrangement links TRBV6-5 to TRBJ2-1; 14 bases are shared with TRBD2. This CDR3 comprises 14 residues. Germline V CDR1 and CDR2: MNHEY, SVGAGI. After removal of 7 bases from V and 8 bases from J, the junction contained 4 bases not matched to a gene. The CDR3 reads CASKGLAGAYEQFF. CDR3 DNA: TGTGCCAGCAAGGGACTAGCGGGAGCCTATGAGCAGTTCTTC.

This clone qualifies as medium-sized. The chain combines TRBV4-2 with TRBJ1-2; D is uncertain. The length of the CDR3 is 13 residues. The germline V gene has CDR1 LGHNA and CDR2 YNFKEQ. V dropped 1 base and J dropped 3 bases, with 6 bases sitting between them. The CDR3 here is CASSQGGDYGYTF. Here the CDR3 DNA reads TGTGCCAGCAGCCAAGGGGGTGACTATGGCTACACCTTC.

The CDR3 nucleotides read TGTGCCAGCAGCTCCACCCCCGATACGCAGTATTTT. Its translation: CASSSTPDTQYF. The J gene is TRBJ2-3, the V gene TRBV6-6; D gene ambiguous. The CDR3 consists of 12 residues. Trimming stripped 6 bases from V and 6 bases from J, with 10 bases between. In germline, CDR1 is MNHNY, CDR2 SVGAGI (reference sequence).

The CDR3 reads CASRAQALYTEAFF. The CDR3 DNA reads TGTGCCAGCAGGGCACAGGCTTTGTACACTGAAGCTTTCTTT. The chain couples TRBV28 to TRBJ1-1; possibly TRBD1 for D (5 bases). The germline gives CDR1 MDHEN, CDR2 SYDVKM. The CDR3 extends over 14 amino acids. Trimming pared 6 bases from V and 3 bases from J, leaving 14 bases between.

V and J are TRBV6-5 and TRBJ2-3, with 8 bases matching TRBD2. With 4 bases clipped from V and 4 bases from J, the junction kept 7 bases outside the gene matches. This CDR3 is built from 15 residues. Germline V gene lookup returns CDR1 MNHEY and CDR2 SVGAGI. CDR3 sequence (DNA): TGTGCCAGCAGTTGGAGGGCGGGAGGTTCAGATACGCAGTATTTT. It is translated as CASSWRAGGSDTQYF.

Only a few counts were recorded for this clone. The chain is built from TRBV23-1 and TRBJ2-7, with 14 bases lining up with TRBD2. TRBV23-1 is annotated as an ORF whose role is uncertain. Unmatched junction bases numbered 1, after V lost 1 base and J lost 2 bases. This CDR3 contains 16 residues. In nucleotides, the CDR3 is TGCGCCAGCAGTCAATGGGGACTAGCGGGAGCCTACGAGCAGTACTTC. Protein sequence: CASSQWGLAGAYEQYF.

This clone was observed a few times. The chain has TRBV6-5 and TRBJ1-5; the D is unclear. Germline V gives CDR1 MNHEY, CDR2 SVGAGI. Trimming left V 7 bases short and J 4 bases short, with 11 bases between. The CDR3 is 13 residues long. CDR3 sequence reads: CASKGLGNQPQHF. CDR3 bases: TGTGCCAGCAAGGGTTTGGGGAATCAGCCCCAGCATTTT.

The CDR3 sequence: CAISEPTSGTTDTQYF. Written as DNA, the CDR3 is TGTGCCATCAGTGAGCCGACTAGCGGAACCACAGATACGCAGTATTTT. J is TRBJ2-3 and V is TRBV10-3; 9 nucleotides align to TRBD2. J was trimmed by 2 bases and V by 2 bases; bases with no gene match: 5. The CDR3 runs 16 residues. Per germline, CDR1 ENHRY and CDR2 SYGVKD.